The clone carrying this T cell receptor (beta chain) was counted a single time. This entry comes from a study of blood T cells in healthy people across ages. Study-level information: Template switching recovered approximately one barcoded beta molecule for every two T cells.

CDR3 length: 16 amino acids. Germline-derived CDR1 and CDR2 are MGHRA and YSYEKL. V lost 1 base, J lost 0 bases, and 10 bases lay in between. Each donor gave approximately 9.7 milliliters of peripheral blood. For the second PCR, which ran for 7 to 11 cycles, a sample-barcoded 5' primer and a J-beta primer mix were used. TCRdb called the 5' RACE reads again in MiXCR, with one record for every CDR3 protein. The sample carries around 500,000 distinct CDR3 sequences, 40% to 55% recorded once. The sequencing input was blood. The receptor comes from a man at least 80 years old in good health. The chain employs TRBV4-1 and TRBJ1-5; D is unresolved. CDR3 nucleotide sequence: TGCGCCAGCAGCCAAGTGGCAAGCGATAGCAATCAGCCCCAGCATTTT. The encoded protein is CASSQVASDSNQPQHF.